The 26 T cell receptor beta chains listed next were all sequenced from one sample in a study of blood T cell repertoires in COVID-19. Generated by immunoSEQ multiplex PCR, the TCRdb table keeps only in-frame clones and is missing some. The sample shows 95,000 to 150,000 clones, about three quarters of them seen only once. Sample: peripheral blood. All receptors come from a woman in her sixties or seventies with acute or convalescent COVID-19.

The chain uses TRBV10-2 and TRBJ2-5; TRBD2 agrees at 11 bases. The CDR3 is 15 residues long. Germline V CDR1 and CDR2: WSHSY, SAAADI. J lost 6 bases, V lost 7 bases, and 10 bases had no gene match. CDR3 nucleotides: TGCGCCAGCAAGTTAGCGGGAGGGCCGGACCAGACCCAGTACTTC. It codes for CASKLAGGPDQTQYF.

The chain links TRBV3-1 (or the pseudogene TRBV3-2) to TRBJ2-3; TRBD2 agrees at 10 bases. Germline lookup yields CDR1 LGHDT and CDR2 YNNKEL (reference sequence). CDR3 length: 18 amino acids. V was clipped by 3 bases and J by 5 bases; unmatched bases: 14. CDR3 nucleotide sequence: TGTGCCAGCAGCCAGGTCCCCACTAGCGGGACCAACATAGATACGCAGTATTTT. Translation: CASSQVPTSGTNIDTQYF.

The chain employs TRBV7-2 and TRBJ2-3; a weak D match, TRBD2 (6 bases). The CDR3 is made up of 14 amino acids. V dropped 5 bases and J dropped 6 bases, with 15 bases sitting between them. The germline V gene encodes CDR1 SGHTA and CDR2 FQGNSA. The CDR3 spells CASSLGGAVDTQYF. CDR3 nucleotide sequence: TGTGCCAGCAGCCTTGGAGGGGCCGTGGATACGCAGTATTTT.

The J gene is TRBJ2-1, the V gene TRBV19, with 8 bases matching TRBD1. The ends lost 7 bases at V and 8 bases at J; junction bases unmatched: 13. Germline CDR1 LNHDA, CDR2 SQIVND (reference sequence). This CDR3 has 15 residues. DNA of the CDR3: TGTGCCAGTACCGATGGACAGGGAGCCCTCGATGAGCAGTTCTTC. Its translation: CASTDGQGALDEQFF.

The chain links TRBV27 to TRBJ2-3; tentatively, D is TRBD2 (7 bases). V was shortened by 3 bases and J by 4 bases, with 11 bases between the two germline ends. The CDR3 is 14 residues long. CDR1 is MNHEY, CDR2 SMNVEV, per germline (reference sequence). The CDR3 loop is CASSFWGGPDTQYF. Here the CDR3 DNA reads TGTGCCAGCAGTTTTTGGGGGGGCCCAGATACGCAGTATTTT.

CDR3 in amino acids: CASTEVGVNQPQHF. In nucleotides, the CDR3 is TGTGCCAGCACCGAAGTAGGGGTAAATCAGCCCCAGCATTTT. The chain combines TRBV28 with TRBJ1-5; TRBD1 might be the D (5 bases). Trimming cost V 7 bases and J 4 bases, with 14 bases left between them. This CDR3 contains 14 residues. Germline CDR1 and CDR2: MDHEN and SYDVKM.

The rearrangement links TRBV11-3 to TRBJ2-1; 15 positions match TRBD2. This CDR3 comprises 15 residues. In germline, CDR1 is SGHNT, CDR2 YENEEA. With V trimmed by 5 bases and J by 7 bases, 3 bases remained unmatched. In nucleotides, the CDR3 is TGTGCCAGCAGCGAAGGGACTAGCGGGAGGAATGAGCAGTTCTTC. Its translation: CASSEGTSGRNEQFF. Looking up the rest from reference TRBV11-3 and TRBJ2-1 gives the full variable domain: EAGVVQSPRYKIIEKKQPVAFWCNPISGHNTLYWYLQNLGQGPELLIRYENEEAVDDSQLPKDRFSAERLKGVDSTLKIQPAELGDSAVYLCASSEGTSGRNEQFFGPGTRLTVL.

The chain carries TRBV3-1 (or the pseudogene TRBV3-2) and TRBJ2-3, with a weak D call TRBD1 (5 bases). This CDR3 is 13 amino acids long. The V end lost 4 bases, the J end lost 5 bases, and 10 bases lay between the germline ends. In germline, CDR1 is LGHDT, CDR2 YNNKEL (reference sequence). CDR3 sequence reads: CASSPTGEDTQYF. CDR3 nucleotides: TGTGCCAGCAGCCCAACAGGAGAAGATACGCAGTATTTT.

The chain recombines TRBV19 with TRBJ2-7; 9 positions agree with TRBD1. Germline CDR1 and CDR2: LNHDA and SQIVND (reference sequence). CDR3 length: 15 amino acids. The trim removed 6 bases at V and 0 bases at J, leaving 6 bases unmatched. CDR3 coding DNA: TGTGCCAGTAGGGGGGGACAGGGCGCCTCCTACGAGCAGTACTTC. Its protein is CASRGGQGASYEQYF.

This CDR3 is CASSLGGRGPGGEKLFF. In DNA form, the CDR3 reads TGTGCCAGCAGCTTGGGGGGCAGGGGGCCAGGAGGAGAAAAACTGTTTTTT. The rearrangement uses TRBV5-4 and TRBJ1-4, with TRBD1 matching over 8 bases. CDR1 is SGHNT and CDR2 is YYREEE in the germline V gene (reference sequence). The CDR3 contains 17 residues. V was clipped by 0 bases and J by 8 bases; unmatched bases: 12.

V and J are TRBV29-1 and TRBJ2-1; the match to TRBD1 covers 7 bases. V lost 4 bases, J lost 3 bases, and 6 bases stayed unmatched. The CDR3 length is 14 residues. Germline V gene sequence: CDR1 SQVTM, CDR2 ANQGSEA. Here the CDR3 DNA reads TGCAGCGTTGGTTCAGGGGGACACTACAATGAGCAGTTCTTC. This codes for CSVGSGGHYNEQFF.

This clone was recorded only once. The chain combines TRBV7-9 with TRBJ1-1; TRBD1 might be the D (5 bases). Germline V gene lookup returns CDR1 SEHNR and CDR2 FQNEAQ (reference sequence). The CDR3 spans 17 residues. Between the trimmed V and J ends, which lost 5 bases and 2 bases, there was a span of 21 bases. The CDR3 sequence: CASSRPGLGGSNTEAFF. The CDR3 nucleotides are TGTGCCAGCAGCCGGCCGGGACTCGGGGGTTCTAACACTGAAGCTTTCTTT.

The chain carries TRBV11-3 and TRBJ2-1, with 10 bases that match TRBD1. Per the germline V gene, CDR1 is SGHNT and CDR2 is YENEEA. Unmatched junction bases numbered 3, after V lost 1 base and J lost 6 bases. The CDR3 sequence is 15 residues long. This chain's CDR3 is CASSLGQGAFNEQFF. The CDR3 DNA reads as TGTGCCAGCAGCTTAGGACAGGGGGCTTTCAATGAGCAGTTCTTC.

The V and J genes are TRBV5-6 and TRBJ2-7; 9 nucleotides align to TRBD1. CDR3 length equals 14 residues. Trimming took 0 bases from V and 4 from J; bases not matched to a gene: 2. Germline assignment: CDR1 SGHDT and CDR2 YYEEEE. This chain's CDR3 is CASSLGTGEYEQYF. The CDR3 DNA reads as TGTGCCAGCAGCTTGGGGACAGGGGAGTACGAGCAGTACTTC. The whole variable domain, filled in from reference TRBV5-6 and TRBJ2-7, reads DAGVTQSPTHLIKTRGQQVTLRCSPKSGHDTVSWYQQALGQGPQFIFQYYEEEERQRGNFPDRFSGHQFPNYSSELNVNALLLGDSALYLCASSLGTGEYEQYFGPGTRLTVT.

This chain uses TRBV5-1 with TRBJ2-7, with TRBD1 identical over 12 bases. The CDR3 covers 15 residues. Looked up from germline, CDR1 is SGHRS and CDR2 is YFSETQ. The J segment lost 5 bases and the V segment lost 4 bases, leaving 7 bases of the junction unmatched. In DNA, the CDR3 is TGCGCCAGCAGCGCAACCGGGACAGGGGGCCACGAGCAGTACTTC. Translation: CASSATGTGGHEQYF.

The chain combines TRBV6-5 with TRBJ2-7, with a tentative D call TRBD2 (6 bases). Trimming left V 0 bases short and J 4 bases short, with 13 bases between. CDR1 and CDR2 from the germline V gene are MNHEY and SVGAGI. This CDR3 is built from 15 residues. CDR3 in DNA: TGTGCCAGCAGTTACTCGAATGGGGAGGATTACGAGCAGTACTTC. This translates into CASSYSNGEDYEQYF.

This chain connects TRBV28 to TRBJ1-2, with TRBD1 as a possible D gene (6 bases). The CDR3 is made up of 12 amino acids. Germline CDR1 MDHEN, CDR2 SYDVKM. Trimming shortened V by 5 bases and J by 4 bases, and 8 bases separated the two germline ends. CDR3 residues: CASSADSYGYTF. For the CDR3, the DNA is TGTGCCAGCAGTGCGGACAGCTATGGCTACACCTTC.

The CDR3 DNA is TGTGCCAGCACCTTGGGTTGGGGCAATAATTCACCCCTCCACTTT. Residues: CASTLGWGNNSPLHF. The chain combines TRBV27 with TRBJ1-6; perhaps TRBD1 as D (5 bases). This CDR3 is 15 amino acids long. Deletions cut 7 bases from V and 5 bases from J, with 15 bases between. In germline, CDR1 is MNHEY, CDR2 SMNVEV (reference sequence).

The chain joins TRBV11-2 to TRBJ2-7; D remains ambiguous. Germline CDR1 and CDR2: SGHAT and FQNNGV. The CDR3 totals 13 residues. Trimming left V 5 bases short and J 3 bases short, with 11 bases between. CDR3 region: CASSRESLYEQYF. CDR3 sequence (DNA): TGTGCCAGCAGCCGCGAATCACTCTACGAGCAGTACTTC. The full variable domain, completed using reference TRBV11-2 and TRBJ2-7, is EAGVAQSPRYKIIEKRQSVAFWCNPISGHATLYWYQQILGQGPKLLIQFQNNGVVDDSQLPKDRFSAERLKGVDSTLKIQPAKLEDSAVYLCASSRESLYEQYFGPGTRLTVT.

This clone occurred once. The chain is built from TRBV5-6 and TRBJ1-4, with TRBD1 matching over 7 bases. J gave up 0 bases and V 4 bases, and 3 bases lay outside the gene matches. Germline V lookup: CDR1 SGHDT, CDR2 YYEEEE. The length of the CDR3 is 15 residues. The CDR3 spells CASSPGQATNEKLFF. In nucleotides, the CDR3 is TGTGCCAGCAGCCCCGGACAGGCAACTAATGAAAAACTGTTTTTT.

This clone was seen more than once but under ten times. The rearrangement joins TRBV29-1 to TRBJ2-6; D remains unclear. CDR1 is SQVTM, CDR2 ANQGSEA, per germline. CDR3 length equals 14 residues. V dropped 3 bases and J dropped 3 bases, with 9 bases sitting between them. This CDR3 reads CSVETGLGANVLTF. The CDR3 DNA is TGCAGCGTTGAGACGGGTCTTGGGGCCAACGTCCTGACTTTC.

In its sample, this clone was seen once. V gene TRBV28 combines with J gene TRBJ2-7; 7 positions agree with TRBD1. The CDR3 extends over 13 amino acids. Germline CDR1 reads MDHEN; CDR2 reads SYDVKM. Germline trimming cut 6 bases from V and 7 bases from J; bases unmatched to any gene: 9. CDR3 sequence: CASRPDRAGEQYF. DNA for the CDR3: TGTGCCAGCAGACCCGACAGGGCTGGGGAGCAGTACTTC.

This clone was detected a few times. The chain combines TRBV19 with TRBJ1-2; D gene unclear. The CDR3 totals 11 residues. Germline CDR1 LNHDA, CDR2 SQIVND (reference sequence). Trimming removed 7 bases at V and 5 bases at J, with 8 bases between. In DNA form, the CDR3 reads TGTGCCAGTACGACTGAGTATGGCTACACCTTC. This sequence encodes CASTTEYGYTF.

The chain has TRBV6-1 and TRBJ2-7, with D possibly matching TRBD1 (6 bases). CDR3 size: 14 residues. The V end was cut by 4 bases, the J end by 4 bases, with 14 bases between. The germline CDR1 and CDR2 sequences are MNHNS and SASEGT. The CDR3: CASSGARGGYEQYF. CDR3 DNA: TGTGCCAGCAGTGGAGCCAGGGGTGGTTACGAGCAGTACTTC.

The chain uses TRBV3-1 (or the pseudogene TRBV3-2) and TRBJ2-7; D is undetermined. Trimming took off 3 bases at V and 2 bases at J, with 8 bases between the two ends. Germline V gives CDR1 LGHDT, CDR2 YNNKEL (reference sequence). The CDR3 has 13 residues. For the CDR3, the DNA is TGTGCCAGCAGCCATCTCAACACCTACGAGCAGTACTTC. Protein: CASSHLNTYEQYF.

About this clone itself: Other DNA sequences in the same sample also yield this CDR3. The chain uses TRBV2 and TRBJ2-3; D is possibly TRBD1 (6 bases). Germline V gene sequence: CDR1 SNHLY, CDR2 FYNNEI. V was cut by 4 bases and J by 3 bases, with 8 bases left in between. CDR3 length: 13 residues. Here the CDR3 reads CASSGQGTDTQYF. The CDR3 DNA is TGTGCCAGCAGTGGTCAGGGGACAGATACGCAGTATTTT.